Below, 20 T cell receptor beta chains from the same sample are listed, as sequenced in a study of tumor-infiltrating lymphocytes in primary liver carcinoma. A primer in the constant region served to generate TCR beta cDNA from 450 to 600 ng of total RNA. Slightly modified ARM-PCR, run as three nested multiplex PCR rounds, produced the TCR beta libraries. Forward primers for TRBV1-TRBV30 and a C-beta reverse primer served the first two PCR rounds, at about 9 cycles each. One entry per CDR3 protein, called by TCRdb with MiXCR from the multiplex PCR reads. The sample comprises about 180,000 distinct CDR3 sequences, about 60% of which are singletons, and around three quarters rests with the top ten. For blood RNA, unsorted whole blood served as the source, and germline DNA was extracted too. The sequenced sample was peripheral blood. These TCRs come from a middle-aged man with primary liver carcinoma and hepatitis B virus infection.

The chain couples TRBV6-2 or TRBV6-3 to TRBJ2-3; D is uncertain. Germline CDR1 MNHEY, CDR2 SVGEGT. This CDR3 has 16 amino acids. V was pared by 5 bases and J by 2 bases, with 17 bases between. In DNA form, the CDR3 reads TGTGCCAGCAGTGGCTCCACAGTGGGTTACACAGATACGCAGTATTTT. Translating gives CASSGSTVGYTDTQYF.

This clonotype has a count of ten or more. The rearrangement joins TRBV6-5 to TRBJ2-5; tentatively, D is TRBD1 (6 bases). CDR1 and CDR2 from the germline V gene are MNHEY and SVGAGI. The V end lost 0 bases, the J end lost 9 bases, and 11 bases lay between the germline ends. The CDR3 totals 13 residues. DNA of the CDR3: TGTGCCAGCAGTTACTCTACAGGGTCTGCCCAGTACTTC. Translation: CASSYSTGSAQYF.

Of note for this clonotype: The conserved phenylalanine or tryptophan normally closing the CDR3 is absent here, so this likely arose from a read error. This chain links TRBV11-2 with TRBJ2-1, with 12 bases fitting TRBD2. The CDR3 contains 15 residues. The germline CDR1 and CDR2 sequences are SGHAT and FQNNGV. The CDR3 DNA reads TGTGCCAGTACCCGACTAGCGGGAGCCCACAACGAGCAGTTCTAC. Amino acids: CASTRLAGAHNEQFY.

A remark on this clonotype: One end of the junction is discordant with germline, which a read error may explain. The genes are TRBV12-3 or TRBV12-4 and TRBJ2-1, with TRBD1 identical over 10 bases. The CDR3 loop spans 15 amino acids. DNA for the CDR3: TGTGCCAGCAGCCAAGACAGGGGGCGTCTAAATGAGCACTTCTTC. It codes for CASSQDRGRLNEHFF.

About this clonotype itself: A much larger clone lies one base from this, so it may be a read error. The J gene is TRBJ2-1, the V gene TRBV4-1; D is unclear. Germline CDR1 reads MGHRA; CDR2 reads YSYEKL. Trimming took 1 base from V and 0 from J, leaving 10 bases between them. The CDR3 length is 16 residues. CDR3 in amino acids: CASSQVADISYNEQFF. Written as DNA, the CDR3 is TGCGCCAGCAGCCAAGTAGCTGATATCTCCTACAATGAGCAGTTCTTC.

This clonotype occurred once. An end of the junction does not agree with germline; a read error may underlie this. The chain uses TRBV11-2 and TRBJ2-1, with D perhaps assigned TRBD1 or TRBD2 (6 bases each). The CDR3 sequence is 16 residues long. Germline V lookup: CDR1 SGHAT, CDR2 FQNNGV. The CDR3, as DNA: TGTGCCAGCAGTTCGCCCGGTGGGGGGCCCTACAATGAGCAGCTCTTC. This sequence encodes CASSSPGGGPYNEQLF. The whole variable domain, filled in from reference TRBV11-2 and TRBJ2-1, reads EAGVAQSPRYKIIEKRQSVAFWCNPISGHATLYWYQQILGQGPKLLIQFQNNGVVDDSQLPKDRFSAERLKGVDSTLKIQPAKLEDSAVYLCASSSPGGGPYNEQLFGPGTRLTVL.

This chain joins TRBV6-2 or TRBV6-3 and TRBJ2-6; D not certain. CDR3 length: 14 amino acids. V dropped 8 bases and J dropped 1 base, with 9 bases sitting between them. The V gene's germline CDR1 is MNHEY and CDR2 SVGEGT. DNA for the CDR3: TGTGCCAGCCACTTAGGATCTGGGGCCAACGTCCTGACTTTC. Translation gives CASHLGSGANVLTF.

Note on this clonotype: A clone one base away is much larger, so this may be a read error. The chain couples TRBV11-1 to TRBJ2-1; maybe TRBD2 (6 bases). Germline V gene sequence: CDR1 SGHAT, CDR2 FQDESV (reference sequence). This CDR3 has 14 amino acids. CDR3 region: CASSRRRDGNDQFF. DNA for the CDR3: TGTGCCAGCAGCCGAAGGCGGGACGGCAATGACCAGTTCTTC.

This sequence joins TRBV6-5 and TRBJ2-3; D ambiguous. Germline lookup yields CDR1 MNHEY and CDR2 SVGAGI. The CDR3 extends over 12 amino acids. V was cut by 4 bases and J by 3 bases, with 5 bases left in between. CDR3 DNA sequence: TGTGCCAGCAGTTCAGAGACAGATACGCAGTATTTT. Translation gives CASSSETDTQYF.

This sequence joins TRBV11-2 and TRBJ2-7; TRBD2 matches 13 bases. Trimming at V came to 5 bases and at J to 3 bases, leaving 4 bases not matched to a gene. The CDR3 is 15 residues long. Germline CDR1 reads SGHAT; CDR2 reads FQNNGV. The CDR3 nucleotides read TGTGCCAGCAGCCCTGGACTAGCGGGAGACTACGAGCAGTACTTC. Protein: CASSPGLAGDYEQYF. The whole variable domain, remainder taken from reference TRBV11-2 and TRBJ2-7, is EAGVAQSPRYKIIEKRQSVAFWCNPISGHATLYWYQQILGQGPKLLIQFQNNGVVDDSQLPKDRFSAERLKGVDSTLKIQPAKLEDSAVYLCASSPGLAGDYEQYFGPGTRLTVT.

CDR3 in DNA: TGCAACACCGGGACTAGGGACACCGGGGAGCTGTTTTTT. Residues: CNTGTRDTGELFF. This rearrangement joins TRBV29-1 to TRBJ2-2; 8 positions match TRBD2. The germline CDR1 and CDR2 sequences are SQVTM and ANQGSEA. The length of the CDR3 is 13 residues.

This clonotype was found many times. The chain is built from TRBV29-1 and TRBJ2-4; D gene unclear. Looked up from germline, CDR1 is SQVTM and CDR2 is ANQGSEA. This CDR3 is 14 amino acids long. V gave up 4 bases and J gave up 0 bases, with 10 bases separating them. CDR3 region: CSVGVGLAKNIQYF. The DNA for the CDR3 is TGCAGCGTTGGAGTCGGTTTAGCCAAAAACATTCAGTACTTC.

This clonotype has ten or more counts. The CDR3 loop reads CASSLQLAGAGELFF. The CDR3 region has the DNA TGTGCCAGCAGCTTACAACTAGCGGGAGCCGGGGAGCTGTTTTTT. The V call is TRBV11-2, the J call TRBJ2-2; 11 bases line up with TRBD2. The germline V gene encodes CDR1 SGHAT and CDR2 FQNNGV. Losses at the gene ends were 2 bases for V and 6 bases for J; bases not matched to a gene: 2. The CDR3 extends over 15 amino acids. Filled out from reference TRBV11-2 and TRBJ2-2, the complete variable domain reads EAGVAQSPRYKIIEKRQSVAFWCNPISGHATLYWYQQILGQGPKLLIQFQNNGVVDDSQLPKDRFSAERLKGVDSTLKIQPAKLEDSAVYLCASSLQLAGAGELFFGEGSRLTVL.

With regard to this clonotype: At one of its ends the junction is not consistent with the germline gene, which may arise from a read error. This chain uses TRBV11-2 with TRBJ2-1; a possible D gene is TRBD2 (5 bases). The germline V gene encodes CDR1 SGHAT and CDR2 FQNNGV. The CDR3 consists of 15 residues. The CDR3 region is CVSSLVVRGRDEQFF. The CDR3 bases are TGTGTCAGCAGCTTAGTAGTCCGGGGTCGCGATGAGCAGTTCTTC.

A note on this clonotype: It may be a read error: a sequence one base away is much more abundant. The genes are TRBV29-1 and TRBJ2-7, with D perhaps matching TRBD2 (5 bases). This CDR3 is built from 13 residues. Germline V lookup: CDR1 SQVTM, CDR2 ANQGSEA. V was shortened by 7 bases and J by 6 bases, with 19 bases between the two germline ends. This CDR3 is CSASSVSLGEQYF. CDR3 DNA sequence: TGCAGCGCAAGTAGCGTGAGTTTGGGCGAGCAGTACTTC.

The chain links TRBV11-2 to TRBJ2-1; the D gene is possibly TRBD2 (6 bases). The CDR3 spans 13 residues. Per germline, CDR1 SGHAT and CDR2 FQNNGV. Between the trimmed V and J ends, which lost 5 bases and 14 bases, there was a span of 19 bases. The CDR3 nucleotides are TGTGCCAGCAGCGTAGTGGAGGAGGGAAGAGAGTTCTTC. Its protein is CASSVVEEGREFF.

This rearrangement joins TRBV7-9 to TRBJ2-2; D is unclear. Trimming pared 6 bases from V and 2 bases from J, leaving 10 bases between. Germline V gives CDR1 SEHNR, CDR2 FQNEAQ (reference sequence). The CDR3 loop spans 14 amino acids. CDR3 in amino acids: CASRVATNTGELFF. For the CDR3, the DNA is TGTGCCAGCAGGGTAGCTACAAACACCGGGGAGCTGTTTTTT.

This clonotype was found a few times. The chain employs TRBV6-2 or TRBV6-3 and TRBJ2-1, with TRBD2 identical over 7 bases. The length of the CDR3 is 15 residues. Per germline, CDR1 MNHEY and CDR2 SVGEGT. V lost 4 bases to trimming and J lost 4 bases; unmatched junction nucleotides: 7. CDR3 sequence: CASSLSGRTYNEQFF. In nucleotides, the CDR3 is TGTGCCAGCAGTTTGTCCGGGAGGACTTACAATGAGCAGTTCTTC.

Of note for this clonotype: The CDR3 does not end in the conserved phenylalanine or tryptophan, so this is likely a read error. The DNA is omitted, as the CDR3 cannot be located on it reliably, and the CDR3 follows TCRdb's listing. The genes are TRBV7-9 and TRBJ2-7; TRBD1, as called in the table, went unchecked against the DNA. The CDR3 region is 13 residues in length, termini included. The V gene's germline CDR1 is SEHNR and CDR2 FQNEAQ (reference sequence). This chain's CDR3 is CASTWGENYEQCS.

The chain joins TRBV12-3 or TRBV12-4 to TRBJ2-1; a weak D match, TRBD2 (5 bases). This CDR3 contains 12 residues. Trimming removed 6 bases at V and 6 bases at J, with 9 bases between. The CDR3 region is CASRRVRNEQFF. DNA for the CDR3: TGTGCCAGCAGGAGGGTCCGCAATGAGCAGTTCTTC.